The clone carrying this TCR beta chain was detected ten times or more. The record originates from a study of early T cells in non-severe SARS-CoV-2 infection. TCRdb ran MiXCR on the 5' RACE reads and lists one entry per CDR3 protein. Of tens of thousands of distinct CDR3 sequences listed, around a sixth are singletons. Germline values: CDR1 LGHNT, CDR2 FRNRAP. Between the trimmed V and J ends, which lost 6 bases and 1 base, there was a span of 15 bases. This CDR3 is built from 15 residues. Sequencing was performed on whole blood, taken at baseline. The origin of this receptor is an adult who was a healthcare worker with PCR-confirmed SARS-CoV-2 infection or an uninfected control (not recorded which). The gene calls are TRBV12-5 and TRBJ1-1, with unresolved D. The CDR3 DNA is TGTGCTAGTGGCACCGGACGGGATCGGAACACTGAAGCTTTCTTT. It is translated as CASGTGRDRNTEAFF. Full variable domain (missing parts from reference TRBV12-5 and TRBJ1-1): DARVTQTPRHKVTEMGQEVTMRCQPILGHNTVFWYRQTMMQGLELLAYFRNRAPLDDSGMPKDRFSAEMPDATLATLKIQPSEPRDSAVYFCASGTGRDRNTEAFFGQGTRLTVV.